The clone carrying this T cell receptor beta chain was seen a handful of times. Its antigen is unidentified. This specimen comes from a study of CD8+ T cells in alopecia areata. Study results and limitations: For lesional scalp, especially alopecia totalis/universalis, clonality was higher than in normal scalp.

The CDR3 runs 14 residues. The ends were cut back, 4 bases at V and 8 bases at J, with 17 bases in the middle. CDR1 and CDR2 from the germline V gene are SGHTA and FQGNSA. CD25+CD127- cells were sorted from CD4+ cells in 4 or 5 patients. Researchers took lesional scalp punch biopsies and peripheral blood from people who were alopecia areata patients. TCR sequencing used cDNA made by reverse transcription of extracted RNA. The protocol was immunoSEQ multiplex PCR, while the TCRdb copy is restricted to in-frame clones and leaves out a portion. The sample lists about 37,000 clones, around 50% occurring once.

This clonotype was sampled from a human donor with alopecia areata. This chain uses TRBV7-2 with TRBJ1-2, with a weak D call TRBD1 (6 bases). Sequencing was carried out using CD4+ Tregs sorted from blood. The CDR3 protein is CASSSSRGGSGYTF. CDR3 nucleotide sequence: TGTGCCAGCAGCTCCTCACGGGGGGGCAGCGGCTACACCTTC.